This T cell receptor (beta chain) emerged from a study of OX40 agonist ivuxolimab in advanced cancers. Study information: Aged roughly 23 to 90 with a mean of 60 years, they were almost 85% male. Three individuals attained partial responses, comprising one hepatocellular carcinoma case and two cutaneous melanoma cases.

Study-level findings and limits: Researchers did not establish what antigens the expanded peripheral T cells target. Patients who responded partially at 0.1-3.0 mg/kg showed clonal expansion ranking among the lowest.

V gave up 5 bases and J gave up 7 bases, with 15 bases separating them. CDR3 length: 13 residues. Per the germline V gene, CDR1 is LNHDA and CDR2 is SQIVND (reference sequence). This clone was observed once. Its antigen is still unknown. Only in-frame clones appear in the TCRdb table, and some are missing; sequencing was by immunoSEQ multiplex PCR. In the table there are 80,000 or so clones, just over 90% of which are singletons. The receptor comes from an adult with an advanced solid tumor such as melanoma, head and neck, liver or kidney cancer. The chain uses TRBV19 and TRBJ2-7; tentatively, D is TRBD2 (5 bases). Sequenced material: CD4+ or CD8+ T cells sorted from blood, taken in a trial of the OX40 agonist ivuxolimab. This CDR3 reads CASSFTLASEQYF. The CDR3, as DNA: TGTGCCAGTAGTTTCACTCTAGCTAGTGAGCAGTACTTC.